The text below deals with one TCR beta chain. Its target is unknown. A junction end diverges from the germline sequence, so it may reflect a read error. Germline V CDR1 and CDR2: MNHNS, SASEGT. The CDR3 is 13 amino acids. This entry is derived from a study of metastatic and nonmetastatic thyroid tumors. Study details: Both malignant and benign thyroid patients supplied peripheral blood and tumor or nodule tissue samples, across which the repertoires of these patients were then compared. The study, taken as a whole, reports: When malignant thyroid tumors were compared with benign nodules, TCR beta diversity was reportedly significantly higher in the malignant tumors. This held in both blood and tumor samples.

Until they underwent thyroid surgery, no patient had received any treatment. Original data processing: Researchers built a distant-metastasis classifier for papillary thyroid cancer that drew on CDR3 differences across clinicopathological groups. Using MiXCR, TCRdb reanalyzed the PCR reads. The V and J calls here are based on TCRdb, not the publication. The data show over 50,000 clones, 25% to 30% seen once. The receptor comes from a female donor with papillary thyroid cancer or a benign thyroid nodule (not recorded which). Some clones in this sample may be carry-over from other donors' samples. V gene TRBV6-1 combines with J gene TRBJ2-5, with TRBD1 as a possible D gene (5 bases). Sequencing was carried out using blood. CDR3 sequence reads: CASSQGRQETQYF. The CDR3, as DNA: TGCGCCAGCAGTCAGGGTCGGCAAGAGACCCAGTACTTC.